These 32 T cell receptor beta chains came from one sample sequenced in a study of shared T cell receptors in the human thymus. This table comes from immunoSEQ multiplex PCR, and its TCRdb copy is limited to in-frame clones, with some not included. The sample records roughly 550,000 clones, 78% being singletons. These same records also appear under a second study, on human thymus T cells.

The specimen sequenced was thymocytes. The receptors stem from a boy under two years old with a congenital heart defect.

This chain connects TRBV5-1 to TRBJ2-7; TRBD1 agrees at 7 bases. Germline lookup yields CDR1 SGHRS and CDR2 YFSETQ. Germline trimming cut 0 bases from V and 3 bases from J; bases unmatched to any gene: 6. The CDR3 sequence is 15 residues long. The CDR3 DNA reads as TGCGCCAGCAGCTTGGATACAGGGGCAATCTACGAGCAGTACTTC. Protein: CASSLDTGAIYEQYF.

This rearrangement joins TRBV6-1 to TRBJ2-7; D perhaps matches TRBD2 (6 bases). V dropped 4 bases and J dropped 1 base, with 14 bases sitting between them. The length of the CDR3 is 15 residues. Germline CDR1 and CDR2: MNHNS and SASEGT. The CDR3 is CASSGPLASSYEQYF. For the CDR3, the DNA is TGTGCCAGCAGTGGTCCACTAGCTTCTTCCTACGAGCAGTACTTC.

This clone was seen a handful of times. This chain joins TRBV9 and TRBJ2-5, with 9 bases aligning to TRBD2. J was trimmed by 2 bases and V by 0 bases; bases with no gene match: 17. Germline V gives CDR1 SGDLS, CDR2 YYNGEE. The CDR3 is made up of 20 amino acids. This CDR3 is CASSVGGLAGRGGPQETQYF. The CDR3 DNA is TGTGCCAGCAGCGTAGGTGGGCTAGCGGGACGGGGGGGGCCACAAGAGACCCAGTACTTC.

The V call is TRBV7-4, the J call TRBJ2-5, with 9 bases lining up with TRBD1. The germline V gene encodes CDR1 SGHVT and CDR2 SQSDAQ. Trimming cost V 5 bases and J 6 bases; bases outside gene matches: 4. CDR3 length equals 13 residues. As DNA, the CDR3 is TGTGCCAGCAGCCCGGGACAGGGAAAGACCCAGTACTTC. This translates into CASSPGQGKTQYF.

The chain joins TRBV6-6 to TRBJ2-7, with no clear D. Germline-derived CDR1 and CDR2 are MNHNY and SVGAGI (reference sequence). The CDR3 spans 16 residues. With 2 bases removed from V and 0 bases from J, the gap between germline ends came to 14 bases. DNA for the CDR3: TGTGCCAGCAGTTACCGTTTCCGGGTAGGCTCCTACGAGCAGTACTTC. Its protein is CASSYRFRVGSYEQYF.

The chain recombines TRBV27 with TRBJ1-2; the D gene is possibly TRBD1 (5 bases). The CDR3 extends over 14 amino acids. Germline V CDR1 and CDR2: MNHEY, SMNVEV (reference sequence). V was pared by 7 bases and J by 2 bases, with 14 bases between. The CDR3 DNA reads as TGTGCCAGCAAGAACCAGGGAAAAAACTATGGCTACACCTTC. Encoded protein: CASKNQGKNYGYTF.

This clone was detected only once. The V and J genes are TRBV2 and TRBJ1-5; 7 nucleotides line up with TRBD1. J gave up 0 bases and V 7 bases, and 12 bases lay outside the gene matches. Germline V CDR1 and CDR2: SNHLY, FYNNEI. The CDR3 has 17 amino acids. The CDR3 reads CASTGADRMYSNQPQHF. The CDR3 DNA is TGTGCCAGCACCGGGGCGGACAGGATGTATAGCAATCAGCCCCAGCATTTT.

The gene calls are TRBV11-2 and TRBJ2-1; 7 nucleotides line up with TRBD2. With V trimmed by 0 bases and J by 4 bases, 12 bases remained unmatched. Looked up from germline, CDR1 is SGHAT and CDR2 is FQNNGV. There are 18 residues in the CDR3. The CDR3 region has the DNA TGTGCCAGCAGCTTAGACGGGCTGGGGGGGACTCCGTACAATGAGCAGTTCTTC. Translation gives CASSLDGLGGTPYNEQFF.

The rearrangement links TRBV7-8 to TRBJ2-5; 9 bases line up with TRBD2. V trimming: 1 base; J trimming: 5 bases; junction bases outside the gene matches: 8. CDR3 length: 16 amino acids. Germline-derived CDR1 and CDR2 are SGHVS and FQNEAQ. CDR3 DNA sequence: TGTGCCAGCAGCTTAGTCGGCGGGAGGGCCTTTGAGACCCAGTACTTC. Translation: CASSLVGGRAFETQYF.

The J gene is TRBJ2-1, the V gene TRBV5-1; 10 positions agree with TRBD2. CDR1 SGHRS and CDR2 YFSETQ come from the germline V gene. The CDR3 sequence is 18 residues long. V was pared by 3 bases and J by 3 bases, with 12 bases of the junction left unmatched. The CDR3 nucleotides read TGCGCCAGCAGCTCGCCCCGTTTAGCGGGAGGCCGCTACAATGAGCAGTTCTTC. Translating gives CASSSPRLAGGRYNEQFF.

The V gene is TRBV27, the J gene TRBJ2-1; TRBD2 matches at 10 bases. The CDR3 has 16 amino acids. V trimming: 3 bases; J trimming: 5 bases; junction bases outside the gene matches: 7. CDR1 and CDR2 from the germline V gene are MNHEY and SMNVEV (reference sequence). CDR3 in DNA: TGTGCCAGCAGTTTTAAGACTAGCGGGCGTCACAATGAGCAGTTCTTC. It yields the protein CASSFKTSGRHNEQFF.

This chain links TRBV27 with TRBJ1-1; maybe TRBD1 (6 bases). Trimming stripped 2 bases from V and 0 bases from J, with 16 bases between. This CDR3 is built from 17 residues. Germline lookup yields CDR1 MNHEY and CDR2 SMNVEV (reference sequence). The CDR3 sequence is CASSLRQGPMLNTEAFF. CDR3 nucleotide sequence: TGTGCCAGCAGTTTAAGGCAGGGGCCGATGCTGAACACTGAAGCTTTCTTT.

The CDR3 sequence is CASSLCDPGTAYEQYF. The CDR3 DNA reads as TGTGCCAGCAGTTTATGCGACCCGGGGACAGCCTACGAGCAGTACTTC. This chain joins TRBV28 and TRBJ2-7; 7 nucleotides agree with TRBD1. The trim removed 0 bases at V and 2 bases at J, leaving 7 bases unmatched. CDR3 length: 16 amino acids. Germline loops: CDR1 MDHEN, CDR2 SYDVKM.

This chain connects TRBV27 to TRBJ2-7; the D gene is possibly TRBD1 (5 bases). Trimming removed 7 bases at V and 5 bases at J, with 12 bases between. CDR1 is MNHEY and CDR2 is SMNVEV in the germline V gene (reference sequence). The length of the CDR3 is 12 residues. CDR3 in amino acids: CASKTQGNEQYF. In nucleotides, the CDR3 is TGTGCCAGCAAAACCCAGGGAAACGAGCAGTACTTC.

The chain joins TRBV29-1 to TRBJ2-7, with D possibly matching TRBD2 (5 bases). V was cut by 6 bases and J by 5 bases, with 11 bases left in between. CDR3 length equals 11 residues. The germline V gene encodes CDR1 SQVTM and CDR2 ANQGSEA. CDR3 sequence: CSVALAHEQYF. DNA of the CDR3: TGCAGCGTAGCCTTAGCGCACGAGCAGTACTTC.

The chain employs TRBV2 and TRBJ2-7; D may be TRBD2 (7 bases). CDR3 size: 13 residues. Trimming removed 5 bases at V and 2 bases at J, with 10 bases between. Germline V gives CDR1 SNHLY, CDR2 FYNNEI. CDR3 coding DNA: TGTGCCAGCAGTTTGGGGGGGCCCTACGAGCAGTACTTC. This gives the protein CASSLGGPYEQYF.

The chain has TRBV30 and TRBJ1-5, with 9 bases identical to TRBD1. The CDR3 sequence is 15 residues long. Looked up from germline, CDR1 is GTSNPN and CDR2 is SVGIG (reference sequence). V trimming: 1 base; J trimming: 2 bases; junction bases outside the gene matches: 3. The CDR3 DNA reads TGTGCCTGGAGTGGGGACAGGGAGGGCAATCAGCCCCAGCATTTT. This codes for CAWSGDREGNQPQHF.

In DNA, the CDR3 is TGTGCCAGCAGCTTAGAAGCGGGGGGGGAAAACACTGAAGCTTTCTTT. Its translation: CASSLEAGGENTEAFF. This sequence joins TRBV7-2 and TRBJ1-1, with D tentatively TRBD1 (5 bases). Trimming removed 1 base from V and 2 bases from J, with 14 bases in between. Germline CDR1 is SGHTA and CDR2 is FQGNSA. CDR3 length equals 16 residues.

This clone was observed a few times. The chain combines TRBV6-5 with TRBJ2-3, with unresolved D. Germline V gene lookup returns CDR1 MNHEY and CDR2 SVGAGI. Trimming took 5 bases from V and 7 from J, leaving 10 bases between them. The CDR3 spans 12 residues. DNA for the CDR3: TGTGCCAGCAGTCTCGGTGATTATACGCAGTATTTT. Amino acid sequence: CASSLGDYTQYF.

The genes are TRBV12-5 and TRBJ2-1, with 15 bases matching TRBD2. This CDR3 contains 23 residues. V trimming: 2 bases; J trimming: 2 bases; junction bases outside the gene matches: 19. Germline V gene data show CDR1 as LGHNT and CDR2 as FRNRAP. The DNA of the CDR3 is TGTGCTAGTGGTTTGCCCTACCTACTCGGGACTAGCGGGAGGAGGAGCGCCTACAATGAGCAGTTCTTC. Translating gives CASGLPYLLGTSGRRSAYNEQFF.

The chain uses TRBV27 and TRBJ2-7, with TRBD2 matching 8 bases. Germline assignment: CDR1 MNHEY and CDR2 SMNVEV (reference sequence). This CDR3 has 16 amino acids. V shed 5 bases and J 7 bases; nucleotides not matched to a gene: 16. CDR3 in amino acids: CASSLSLTSGIGEQYF. The CDR3, as DNA: TGTGCCAGCAGTCTGTCTCTTACTAGCGGAATTGGTGAGCAGTACTTC.

This chain uses TRBV10-3 with TRBJ2-7; D unresolved. Trimming took 4 bases from V and 3 from J, leaving 7 bases between them. Germline lookup yields CDR1 ENHRY and CDR2 SYGVKD. The CDR3 totals 12 residues. CDR3 DNA: TGTGCCATCAGTGGAGTCGGCTACGAGCAGTACTTC. Translated, it gives CAISGVGYEQYF.

V usage is TRBV21-1 and J usage is TRBJ1-2; the table's D call TRBD1 went unverified against the DNA. TRBV21-1 is a documented pseudogene. CDR3 length: 14 residues. The DNA of the CDR3 is TGTGCCAGCAGCAAAGAGGACATCGCCTTGGGCTACACCTTC. Translation: CASSKEDIALGYTF.

The J gene is TRBJ2-7, the V gene TRBV21-1; the table calls TRBD1, which could not be checked here. TRBV21-1 is annotated as a pseudogene. This CDR3 contains 17 residues. DNA for the CDR3: TGTGCCAGCAGCAAAGCGCTATGGACAGGGAAACCCTACGAGCAGTACTTC. Residues: CASSKALWTGKPYEQYF.

The chain uses TRBV10-3 and TRBJ2-1; perhaps TRBD2 as D (5 bases). Germline V gene lookup returns CDR1 ENHRY and CDR2 SYGVKD. This CDR3 is built from 14 residues. Trimming took off 3 bases at V and 12 bases at J, with 18 bases between the two ends. CDR3 sequence reads: CAISDPRETMPQFF. In DNA form, the CDR3 reads TGTGCCATCAGTGACCCGAGGGAGACGATGCCGCAGTTCTTC.

The chain uses TRBV9 and TRBJ1-4, with 9 bases lining up with TRBD1. Germline V gene lookup returns CDR1 SGDLS and CDR2 YYNGEE. V was pared by 4 bases and J by 6 bases, with 10 bases of the junction left unmatched. The CDR3 totals 16 residues. The CDR3 sequence is CASSPSLGTGYEKLFF. The CDR3 DNA reads TGTGCCAGCAGCCCCTCGTTGGGGACAGGGTATGAAAAACTGTTTTTT.

The DNA of the CDR3 is TGCGCCAGCAGCCAAGTCTACAGGGCGAACACCGGGGAGCTGTTTTTT. Amino acids: CASSQVYRANTGELFF. The chain couples TRBV4-3 to TRBJ2-2; maybe TRBD1 (6 bases). Between the trimmed V and J ends, which lost 1 base and 0 bases, there was a span of 9 bases. The CDR3 covers 16 residues. Germline V gene sequence: CDR1 LGHNA, CDR2 YSLEER.

The chain combines TRBV7-2 with TRBJ2-7, with D perhaps TRBD2 (6 bases). Per germline, CDR1 SGHTA and CDR2 FQGNSA. The ends were cut back, 6 bases at V and 2 bases at J, with 17 bases in the middle. The CDR3 is 15 residues long. This CDR3 reads CASSSPGDGAYEQYF. The DNA for the CDR3 is TGTGCCAGCAGTTCTCCGGGGGACGGTGCCTACGAGCAGTACTTC. The full variable domain, in which reference TRBV7-2 and TRBJ2-7 provide the parts outside the CDR3, is GAGVSQSPSNKVTEKGKDVELRCDPISGHTALYWYRQSLGQGLEFLIYFQGNSAPDKSGLPSDRFSAERTGGSVSTLTIQRTQQEDSAVYLCASSSPGDGAYEQYFGPGTRLTVT.

The chain employs TRBV4-1 and TRBJ1-5; 7 bases map to TRBD1. CDR3 size: 18 residues. Losses at the gene ends were 0 bases for V and 1 base for J; bases not matched to a gene: 9. Germline V gene sequence: CDR1 MGHRA, CDR2 YSYEKL. CDR3 bases: TGCGCCAGCAGCCAAGAAACAGGGGTAGAAAGGAGCAATCAGCCCCAGCATTTT. Protein: CASSQETGVERSNQPQHF.

The chain has TRBV4-2 and TRBJ2-3; 9 bases agree with TRBD2. The CDR3 runs 17 residues. Trimming took 1 base from V and 9 from J; bases not matched to a gene: 14. The germline V gene has CDR1 LGHNA and CDR2 YNFKEQ. The CDR3 loop is CASSQGFGGRALGTQYF. The CDR3 DNA is TGTGCCAGCAGCCAAGGCTTTGGCGGGAGGGCCCTCGGGACGCAGTATTTT.

The rearrangement joins TRBV19 to TRBJ2-6, with 15 bases that match TRBD2. This CDR3 comprises 19 residues. V was pared by 7 bases and J by 3 bases, with 10 bases of the junction left unmatched. Germline assignment: CDR1 LNHDA and CDR2 SQIVND (reference sequence). CDR3 amino acids: CASTSGTSGGLGGANVLTF. The CDR3 DNA reads as TGTGCCAGTACCTCCGGGACTAGCGGGGGGCTTGGTGGGGCCAACGTCCTGACTTTC.

The rearrangement joins TRBV5-8 to TRBJ2-3, with D perhaps given as TRBD1 or TRBD2 (5 bases each). Germline values: CDR1 SGHTS, CDR2 YDEGEE. The CDR3 runs to 15 residues. V lost 4 bases and J lost 5, with 17 bases in between. The CDR3 region is CASSLGPLRGDTQYF. In nucleotides, the CDR3 is TGTGCCAGCAGCCTGGGACCGTTACGGGGAGATACGCAGTATTTT.